What follows describes a single T cell receptor beta chain. No antigen is known for it. This record belongs to a study of radiation and T cells in renal cell carcinoma. The method was immunoSEQ multiplex PCR; TCRdb's version includes in-frame clones alone and lacks a portion of them. The repertoire holds tens of thousands of clones, with approximately 90% as singletons. Time point denoted: blood 4 weeks post-SBRT, at nephrectomy. The treatment is: 15 Gy SBRT to primary tumor, nephrectomy 4 weeks later. After SBRT, blood was collected at 2 and 4 weeks, plus baseline. This CDR3 has 14 residues. V was cut by 0 bases and J by 2 bases, with 6 bases left in between. Germline lookup yields CDR1 LGHNA and CDR2 YNFKEQ. Study findings and constraints: Baseline intratumoral clonotype presence is unknown without pretreatment biopsies.

The V call is TRBV4-2, the J call TRBJ2-3, with no clear D. Sequencing was performed on blood, taken from a patient whose treatment included radiotherapy and nephrectomy. This TCR was recovered from a woman in her sixties or seventies with renal cell carcinoma. This CDR3 reads CASSQERNTDTQYF. DNA for the CDR3: TGTGCCAGCAGCCAAGAGAGAAACACAGATACGCAGTATTTT.